This T cell receptor beta chain was captured in a study of beta chain features in type 1 diabetes. Study-level results: In every one of the four CD4+ subsets, TCRB CDR3s were moderately but significantly shorter in Type 1 diabetes patients.

Details on this clone: What it binds is unknown.

The sequenced template was cDNA made from the entire isolated RNA. Here immunoSEQ multiplex PCR was the method, and the copy in TCRdb shows in-frame clones only, minus some. This table has over 25,000 clones, 50% to 65% appearing once. The CDR3 is 16 residues long. The V and J ends lost 4 bases and 1 base, in that order; junction bases with no gene match: 6. Germline-derived CDR1 and CDR2 are SGDLS and YYNGEE. The rearrangement joins TRBV9 to TRBJ2-2; 8 nucleotides align to TRBD1. The sample comprised Tregs from blood. This TCR derives from a woman between 18 and 29 years old with type 1 diabetes. For the CDR3, the DNA is TGTGCCAGCAGCCAATCGGGGACAGGGAACACCGGGGAGCTGTTTTTT. Protein product: CASSQSGTGNTGELFF.